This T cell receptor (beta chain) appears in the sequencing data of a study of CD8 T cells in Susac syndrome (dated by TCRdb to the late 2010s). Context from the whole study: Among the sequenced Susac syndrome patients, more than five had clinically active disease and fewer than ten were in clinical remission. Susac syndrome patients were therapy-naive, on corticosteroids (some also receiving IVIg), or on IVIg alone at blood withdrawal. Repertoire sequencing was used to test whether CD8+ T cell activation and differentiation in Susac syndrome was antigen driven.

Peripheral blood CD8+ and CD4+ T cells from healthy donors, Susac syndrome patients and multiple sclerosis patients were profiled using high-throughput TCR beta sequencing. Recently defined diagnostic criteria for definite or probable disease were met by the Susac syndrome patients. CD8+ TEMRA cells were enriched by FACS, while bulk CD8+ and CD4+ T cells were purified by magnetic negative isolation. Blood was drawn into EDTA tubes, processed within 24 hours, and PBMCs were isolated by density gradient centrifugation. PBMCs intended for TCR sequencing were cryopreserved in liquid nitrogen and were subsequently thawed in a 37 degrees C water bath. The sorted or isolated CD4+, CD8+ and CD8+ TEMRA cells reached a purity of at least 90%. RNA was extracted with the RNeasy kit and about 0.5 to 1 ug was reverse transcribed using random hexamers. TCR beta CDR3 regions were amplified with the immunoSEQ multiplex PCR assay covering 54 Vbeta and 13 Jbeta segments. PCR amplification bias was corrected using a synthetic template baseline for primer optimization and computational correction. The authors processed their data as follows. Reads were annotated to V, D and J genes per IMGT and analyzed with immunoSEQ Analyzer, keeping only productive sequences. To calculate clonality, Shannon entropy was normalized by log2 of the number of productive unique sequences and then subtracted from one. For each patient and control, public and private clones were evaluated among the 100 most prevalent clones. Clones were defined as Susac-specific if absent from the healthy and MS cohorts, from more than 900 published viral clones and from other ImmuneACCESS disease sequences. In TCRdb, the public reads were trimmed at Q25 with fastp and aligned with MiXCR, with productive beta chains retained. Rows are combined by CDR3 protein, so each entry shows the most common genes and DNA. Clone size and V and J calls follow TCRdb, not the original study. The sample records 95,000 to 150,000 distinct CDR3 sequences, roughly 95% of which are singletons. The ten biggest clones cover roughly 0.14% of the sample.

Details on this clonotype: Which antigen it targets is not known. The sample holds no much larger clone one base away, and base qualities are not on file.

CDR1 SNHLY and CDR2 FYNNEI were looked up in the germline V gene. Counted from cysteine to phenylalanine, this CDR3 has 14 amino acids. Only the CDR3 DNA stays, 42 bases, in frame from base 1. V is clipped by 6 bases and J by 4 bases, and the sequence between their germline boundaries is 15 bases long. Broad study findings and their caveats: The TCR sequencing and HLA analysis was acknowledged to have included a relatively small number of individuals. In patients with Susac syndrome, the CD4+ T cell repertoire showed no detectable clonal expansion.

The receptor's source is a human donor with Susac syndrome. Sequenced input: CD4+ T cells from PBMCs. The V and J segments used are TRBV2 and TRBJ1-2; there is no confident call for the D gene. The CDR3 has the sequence CASSLMLIGYGYTF. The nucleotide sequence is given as TGTGCCAGCAGCCTCATGCTCATTGGCTATGGCTACACCTTC.